This T cell receptor beta chain was identified in a study of shared clonotypes between healthy human individuals (dated by TCRdb to the early 2020s). With regard to the full study: The cohort included a few men and a couple of women between 18 and 49 years of age. To increase sequencing depth and limit assay-specific biases, TCR repertoire library preparation and sequencing were carried out by different laboratories using diverse techniques. To estimate repertoire size and how much clonotype sharing occurs between individuals, the study deeply sequenced the blood TCR repertoires of five healthy adults. For each donor, CD4 naive and CD4 memory were each given three plates, CD8 naive was given two plates, and CD8 memory was given one plate. Per donor, leukapheresis produced somewhere between about 0.94 and 9 billion PBMCs. What the authors observed across the whole study: Estimated clonotype richness was generally larger for naive than for memory subsets. About 5% of naive CD4, 3% to 4% of naive CD8, 2% to 2.5% of memory CD4, and approximately 0.39% of memory CD8 clonotypes were shared across several donors. Sampling was limited to blood, and TCR repertoires in tissue likely differ from TCR repertoires in blood. Clonotypes shared by all four sorted-subset donors showed higher generation probabilities than non-shared clonotypes. Pairwise subsampling led to the expectation that sequencing depth would affect the degree of clonotype sharing among donors. Because the study included only a small number of donors, the genetic and exposure-history diversity represented was limited. Even with the large sequencing depth, rarefaction of the sorted-subset datasets indicated that sequencing was incomplete.

A note on this clone: It has no known antigen specificity. No clone much larger than this one lies a single base away; base qualities are absent.

CD8 naive samples consisted of CD45RO-negative cells that were positively selected for CCR7, yielding a CD45RA+CCR7+ population without TemRA cells. The donors were healthy, HIV-negative adults who had no recently reported acute infections or vaccinations. Every donor was a Caucasian adult living in Nashville, Tennessee, USA. Blood was obtained by leukapheresis, after which PBMCs were separated by Ficoll-Histopaque density gradient centrifugation and cryopreserved in liquid nitrogen vapor phase. Analytical flow cytometry was used to check the purity and quantity of every magnetically sorted T cell population. Each sorted fraction had its genomic DNA isolated and then quantified by UV absorbance on a Nanodrop 2000c. Counted from cysteine to phenylalanine, this CDR3 has 19 amino acids. Solely the CDR3 DNA is kept, with 57 bases framed from the first base. In the germline V gene, CDR1 corresponds to WSHSY and CDR2 to SAAADI. Deletion took 0 bases off V and 0 bases off J, with a span of 20 bases between the germline ends.

Using the deep immunoSEQ assay, multiplex PCR amplified TCR CDR3 regions from genomic DNA. For each cell subset, the extracted genomic DNA was distributed evenly across all wells of several immunoSEQ 96-well plates, and each plate served as one replicate. For sorted subsets, each replicate PCR was loaded with 200 to 250 ng genomic DNA, equivalent to 30,000 or so T cell genomes. Purified libraries were quantified with a Qubit 3.0 fluorometer, sized on a Bioanalyzer 2100, and re-quantified with the KAPA Library Quantification kit. Each immunoSEQ 96-well plate was sequenced on its own single-read 150-cycle Illumina NextSeq 550 flow cell. Regarding the original processing steps: The immunoSEQ output contained only junctional sequences without quality scores, so filtering could not match that applied to full-length reads. Sequences were annotated with PyIR, a Python wrapper for IgBLAST v1.9, using IMGT germline references to assign V/J genes and CDR3. Any read was removed if the V/J assignment was weak (E-value above 1e-6), the CDR3 was missing, or the read contained stop codons, out-of-frame junctions, or ambiguous translated residues. A V3J clonotype was defined by an identical inferred V gene, J gene, and CDR3 amino acid sequence. The percentage overlap between two repertoires was calculated by dividing the number of shared unique clonotypes by the size of the smaller repertoire. Repertoire richness was assessed with RTK rarefaction, the Chao1 estimator, and Recon v2.1 estimates of unobserved clonotypes. For all TCRbeta clonotypes obtained by the gDNA method from a few donors, generation probabilities were computed with OLGA. The immuneACCESS repertoire file appears here via TCRdb, limited to in-frame rearrangements. These files lack a portion of the clones; in checked studies, under half of the deficit traces to unresolved V genes, and the cause of the others is not known. The V and J calls and the clone size are those of that table, but D and trimming were determined from the DNA. This sample has some 2.1 million clones in its table, and around 93% of those were observed once. The leading ten clones occupy 1.5% to 2% of the sample.

This clonotype was sampled from a young man in good health. Some clones in this sample may be carry-over from other donors' samples. This chain joins TRBV10-2 to TRBJ1-2, with a tentative D gene TRBD1 over 6 matching bases. The source material was naive CD8+ T cells from PBMCs. Sample cell subset or site, as interpreted from the label and publication: CD45RA+CCR7+. The CDR3 protein is CASSESMTGLTYPNYGYTF. The DNA reads as follows: TGCGCCAGCAGTGAGTCGATGACAGGTCTGACTTATCCTAACTATGGCTACACCTTC.